Listed below are T cell receptor beta chains from one sample, sequenced in a study of CD8 T cells in Susac syndrome. Via MiXCR, TCRdb re-called the immunoSEQ multiplex PCR reads, giving one row per CDR3 protein. The sample consists of 400,000 to 550,000 distinct CDR3 sequences, around 85% of them appearing once. Sequencing was done on a sample of CD8+ T cells from PBMCs. These receptors were collected from a human donor with multiple sclerosis. Both conserved end residues are part of each CDR3. The order of the fields is clone size, D gene, CDR3 length, J gene, V gene, CDR3 DNA, CDR3 protein. A D gene is named only where the DNA matches it firmly. Not all rows give a size; the values are once, few, many and, for expanded clones, a class.

size: .
D: .
length: 16
J: TRBJ1-5
V: TRBV27
DNA: TGTGCCAGCAGTTTTCAGGGTCGAAGCCAAAATCAGCCCCAGCATTTT
CDR3: CASSFQGRSQNQPQHF

size: .
D: .
length: 13
J: TRBJ1-1
V: TRBV4-1
DNA: TGCGCCAGCAGCCAAGACGGTTACACTGAAGCTTTCTTT
CDR3: CASSQDGYTEAFF

size: .
D: .
length: 14
J: TRBJ2-1
V: TRBV5-4
DNA: TGTGCCAGCGGGCCCGACAACTCCTACAATGAGCAGTTCTTC
CDR3: CASGPDNSYNEQFF

size: .
D: .
length: 17
J: TRBJ2-1
V: TRBV4-1
DNA: TGCGCCAGCAGCCGGGTCGGTGGGTTGAGCTCCTACAATGAGCAGTTCTTC
CDR3: CASSRVGGLSSYNEQFF

size: .
D: TRBD1
length: 15
J: TRBJ2-7
V: TRBV7-8
DNA: TGTGCCAGCAGCCCTGAGGACAGGGATCTTAACGAGCAGTACTTC
CDR3: CASSPEDRDLNEQYF

size: .
D: TRBD2
length: 17
J: TRBJ2-3
V: TRBV14
DNA: TGTGCCAGCAGCCGACTCAGACTAGCGGGATGGACCGATACGCAGTATTTT
CDR3: CASSRLRLAGWTDTQYF

size: .
D: TRBD2
length: 16
J: TRBJ2-1
V: TRBV7-9
DNA: TGTGCCAGCAGGGGAACTAGCGGGAGGGCCTACAATGAGCAGTTCTTC
CDR3: CASRGTSGRAYNEQFF

size: .
D: TRBD1
length: 15
J: TRBJ1-2
V: TRBV3-1
DNA: TGTGCCAGCAGCCAAGATTCAGGGGGCGACTATGGCTACACCTTC
CDR3: CASSQDSGGDYGYTF

size: .
D: .
length: 15
J: TRBJ1-4
V: TRBV4-1
DNA: TGCGCCAGCAGCCACCGGGGGAGCCTTAATGAAAAACTGTTTTTT
CDR3: CASSHRGSLNEKLFF

size: .
D: .
length: 13
J: TRBJ1-1
V: TRBV7-2
DNA: TGTGCCAGCAGTTTAGTGGGTTACACTGAAGCTTTCTTT
CDR3: CASSLVGYTEAFF

size: once
D: TRBD2
length: 16
J: TRBJ2-1
V: TRBV7-9
DNA: TGTGCCAGCAGCTTAGTGCCTAGCGGGTGGTCCAGTGAGCAGTTCTTC
CDR3: CASSLVPSGWSSEQFF

size: .
D: TRBD1
length: 15
J: TRBJ2-2
V: TRBV20-1
DNA: TGCAGTGCTAGGCCCGACAGGGAGTACACCGGGGAGCTGTTTTTT
CDR3: CSARPDREYTGELFF

size: .
D: TRBD1
length: 15
J: TRBJ2-2
V: TRBV6-4
DNA: TGTGCCAGCAGTGAAAGGACAGGGGTTGTCGGGGAGCTGTTTTTT
CDR3: CASSERTGVVGELFF

size: .
D: .
length: 12
J: TRBJ2-5
V: TRBV7-9
DNA: TGTGCCAGCAGCTTAGGTTTTAAGACCCAGTACTTC
CDR3: CASSLGFKTQYF

size: .
D: .
length: 16
J: TRBJ1-1
V: TRBV12-2
DNA: TGTGCAAGTCGCTTAGCCAAACAGGGGGCCGGCACTGAAGCTTTCTTT
CDR3: CASRLAKQGAGTEAFF

size: .
D: .
length: 17
J: TRBJ2-1
V: TRBV9
DNA: TGTGCCAGCAGCAACACCCAGGGGAGGTCCCCCTACAATGAGCAGTTCTTC
CDR3: CASSNTQGRSPYNEQFF

size: .
D: TRBD2
length: 15
J: TRBJ2-1
V: TRBV29-1
DNA: TGCAGCTGCGAGGGGCGGGAGGACTTCGAGAATGAGCAGTTCTTC
CDR3: CSCEGREDFENEQFF

size: .
D: .
length: 12
J: TRBJ2-1
V: TRBV7-9
DNA: TGTGCCAGCAGCTTAGATATCGATGAGCAGTTCTTC
CDR3: CASSLDIDEQFF

size: .
D: .
length: 16
J: TRBJ1-1
V: TRBV7-9
DNA: TGTGCCAGCAGCTCGACCCGCGCAGGGACGGACACTGAAGCTTTCTTT
CDR3: CASSSTRAGTDTEAFF

size: .
D: .
length: 14
J: TRBJ2-3
V: TRBV6-6
DNA: TGTGCCAGCAGTTACGCAGGGATCACAGATACGCAGTATTTT
CDR3: CASSYAGITDTQYF

size: .
D: TRBD1
length: 14
J: TRBJ1-2
V: TRBV10-3
DNA: TGTGCCATCAGTGAGGGACAGGCGGACTATGGCTACACCTTC
CDR3: CAISEGQADYGYTF

size: .
D: TRBD1
length: 18
J: TRBJ2-2
V: TRBV29-1
DNA: TGCAGCGTGGGACAGGGGATGACGATCGGGAACCCCACCGGGGAGCTGTTTTTT
CDR3: CSVGQGMTIGNPTGELFF